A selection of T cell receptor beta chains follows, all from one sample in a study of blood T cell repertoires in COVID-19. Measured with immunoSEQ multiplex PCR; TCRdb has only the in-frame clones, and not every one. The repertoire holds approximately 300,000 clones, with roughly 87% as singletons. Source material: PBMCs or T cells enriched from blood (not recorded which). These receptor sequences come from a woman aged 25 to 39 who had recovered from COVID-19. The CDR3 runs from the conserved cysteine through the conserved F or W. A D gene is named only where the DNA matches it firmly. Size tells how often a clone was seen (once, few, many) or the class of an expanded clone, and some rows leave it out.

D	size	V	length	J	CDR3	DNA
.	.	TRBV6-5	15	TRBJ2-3	CASSYSGGVPDTQYF	TGTGCCAGCAGTTACTCCGGAGGGGTTCCAGATACGCAGTATTTT
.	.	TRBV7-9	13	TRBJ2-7	CASSFSGAYEQYF	TGTGCCAGCAGCTTCTCAGGGGCCTACGAGCAGTACTTC
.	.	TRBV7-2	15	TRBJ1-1	CASSWGGQMNTEAFF	TGTGCCAGCAGCTGGGGGGGGCAGATGAACACTGAAGCTTTCTTT
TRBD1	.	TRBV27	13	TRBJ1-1	CASSSTGGTEAFF	TGTGCCAGCAGTTCAACAGGGGGCACTGAAGCTTTCTTT
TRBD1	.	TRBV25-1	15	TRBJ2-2	CASRRDRGRTGELFF	TGTGCCAGCAGAAGGGACAGGGGTAGGACCGGGGAGCTGTTTTTT
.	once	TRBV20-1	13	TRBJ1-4	CSASISANEKLFF	TGCAGTGCTAGTATCTCGGCTAATGAAAAACTGTTTTTT
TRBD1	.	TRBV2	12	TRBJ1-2	CARGTANYGYTF	TGTGCCAGAGGGACAGCTAACTATGGCTACACCTTC
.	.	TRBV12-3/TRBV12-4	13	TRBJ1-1	CASSTKTGREAFF	TGTGCCAGCAGTACTAAAACAGGGCGGGAAGCTTTCTTT
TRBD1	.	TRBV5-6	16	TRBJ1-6	CASSTDRVAYNSPLHF	TGTGCCAGCAGCACTGACAGGGTCGCCTATAATTCACCCCTCCACTTT
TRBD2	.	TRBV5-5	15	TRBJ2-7	CASSKTSGPTYEQYF	TGTGCCAGCAGCAAGACTAGCGGGCCGACCTACGAGCAGTACTTC
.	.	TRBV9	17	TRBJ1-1	CASSVAADRPGNTEAFF	TGTGCCAGCAGCGTAGCCGCCGACAGGCCAGGGAACACTGAAGCTTTCTTT
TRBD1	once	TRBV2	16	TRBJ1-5	CASSSEGTGNNQPQHF	TGTGCCAGCAGCTCTGAAGGGACAGGTAACAATCAGCCCCAGCATTTT
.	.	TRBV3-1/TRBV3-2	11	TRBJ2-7	CASRRDYEQYF	TGTGCCAGCAGGCGGGACTACGAGCAGTACTTC
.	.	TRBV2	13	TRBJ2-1	CASSTSSYNEQFF	TGTGCCAGCAGCACTAGCTCCTACAATGAGCAGTTCTTC
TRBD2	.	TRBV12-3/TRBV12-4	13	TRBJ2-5	CASSLTSGETQYF	TGTGCCAGCAGCCTCACTAGCGGTGAGACCCAGTACTTC
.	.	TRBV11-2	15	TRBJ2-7	CASSSPRVGFGEQYF	TGTGCCAGCAGCTCCCCCCGGGTCGGATTTGGCGAGCAGTACTTC
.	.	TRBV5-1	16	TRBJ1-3	CASSILGGASGNTIYF	TGCGCCAGCAGCATCCTAGGCGGAGCCTCTGGAAACACCATATATTTT
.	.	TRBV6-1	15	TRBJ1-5	CASSDLSQGSGPQHF	TGTGCCAGCAGTGACCTATCACAGGGTTCTGGGCCCCAGCATTTT
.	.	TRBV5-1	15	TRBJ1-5	CASSLGTANNQPQHF	TGCGCCAGCAGCTTGGGTACCGCTAACAATCAGCCCCAGCATTTT
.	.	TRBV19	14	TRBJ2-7	CASSHLGSSYEQYF	TGTGCCAGTAGTCATCTGGGCAGTTCCTACGAGCAGTACTTC
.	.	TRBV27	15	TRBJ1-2	CASSPRAGVIYGYTF	TGTGCCAGCAGCCCTCGGGCAGGGGTTATCTATGGCTACACCTTC
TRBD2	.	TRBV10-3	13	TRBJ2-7	CAIRTSGVYEQYF	TGTGCCATCAGGACTAGCGGGGTTTACGAGCAGTACTTC
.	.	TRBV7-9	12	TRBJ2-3	CASSSNPQAQYF	TGTGCCAGCAGCTCAAACCCTCAGGCGCAGTATTTT
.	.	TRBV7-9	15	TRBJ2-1	CASSPRGRGNNEQFF	TGTGCCAGCAGCCCCCGGGGGAGGGGGAACAATGAGCAGTTCTTC
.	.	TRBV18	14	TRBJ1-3	CASSLTATGNTIYF	TGTGCCAGCTCACTGACAGCAACTGGAAACACCATATATTTT
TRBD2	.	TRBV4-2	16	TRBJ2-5	CASSPLAGGRGETQYF	TGTGCCAGCAGCCCACTAGCGGGGGGGCGGGGAGAGACCCAGTACTTC
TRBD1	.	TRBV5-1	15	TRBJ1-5	CASSLSGQGAQPQHF	TGCGCCAGCAGCTTGTCGGGGCAGGGGGCTCAGCCCCAGCATTTT
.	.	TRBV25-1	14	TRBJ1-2	CASSARVTNYGYTF	TGTGCCAGCAGTGCCAGGGTCACTAACTATGGCTACACCTTC
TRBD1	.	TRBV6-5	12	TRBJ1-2	CASSYRDSGYTF	TGTGCCAGCAGTTACCGGGACAGTGGCTACACCTTC
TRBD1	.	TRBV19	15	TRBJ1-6	CASSIMTGGDSPLHF	TGTGCCAGTAGTATAATGACAGGGGGTGATTCACCCCTCCACTTT
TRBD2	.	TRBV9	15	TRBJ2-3	CASSVASGGADTQYF	TGTGCCAGCAGCGTAGCCAGCGGGGGGGCGGATACGCAGTATTTT
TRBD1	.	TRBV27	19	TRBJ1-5	CASSSRTGGRIGGTEPQHF	TGTGCCAGCAGCTCAAGGACAGGGGGCCGTATAGGAGGGACGGAGCCCCAGCATTTT
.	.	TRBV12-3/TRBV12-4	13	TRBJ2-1	CASSHTGNNEQFF	TGTGCCAGCAGTCACACAGGGAACAATGAGCAGTTCTTC
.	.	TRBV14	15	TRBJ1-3	CASSQGAHSGNTIYF	TGTGCCAGCAGCCAAGGAGCTCACTCTGGAAACACCATATATTTT
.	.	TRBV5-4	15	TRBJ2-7	CASSLGGVSLYEQYF	TGTGCCAGCAGCTTGGGAGGTGTCAGCCTCTACGAGCAGTACTTC
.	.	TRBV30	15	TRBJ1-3	CAWSSSARAGNTIYF	TGTGCCTGGAGCTCATCTGCGAGGGCTGGAAACACCATATATTTT
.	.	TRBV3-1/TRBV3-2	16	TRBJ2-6	CASSRQVSSGANVLTF	TGTGCCAGCAGCCGACAGGTGAGCTCTGGGGCCAACGTCCTGACTTTC